This is a list of T cell receptor beta chains from one sample in a study of OX40 agonist ivuxolimab in advanced cancers. This table comes from immunoSEQ multiplex PCR, and its TCRdb copy is limited to in-frame clones, with some not included. The sample contains 80,000 to 100,000 clones, about 90% of which appear only once. The sequencing here drew on CD4+ or CD8+ T cells sorted from blood, taken in a trial of the OX40 agonist ivuxolimab. The receptors here all came from an adult with an advanced solid tumor such as melanoma, head and neck, liver or kidney cancer. The CDR3 runs from the conserved cysteine through the conserved F or W. A D gene is named only where the DNA matches it firmly. Size is stated for part of the rows, as once, few or many counts, or as a class when the clone is expanded.

J: TRBJ2-5
size: .
V: TRBV5-1
D: TRBD1
DNA: TGCGCCAGCGGCCCACAGGGGGCGAGGGGAGAGACCCAGTACTTC
CDR3: CASGPQGARGETQYF

J: TRBJ2-7
size: .
V: TRBV10-1
D: .
DNA: TGCGCCAGCAGTGAGCTGACAGCTACCAAGCAGTACTTC
CDR3: CASSELTATKQYF

J: TRBJ2-5
size: .
V: TRBV7-9
D: TRBD2
DNA: TGTGCCAGCAGCTTAGATCCTAGCGGGAGAGCCCAGTACTTC
CDR3: CASSLDPSGRAQYF

J: TRBJ1-2
size: .
V: TRBV18
D: .
DNA: TGTGCCAGCTCACCGGGACCGCGGGAGGGAGGCTACACCTTC
CDR3: CASSPGPREGGYTF

J: TRBJ2-2
size: .
V: TRBV9
D: TRBD2
DNA: TGTGCCAGCGGCGGCGGGGGTGGCGGGGAGCTGTTTTTT
CDR3: CASGGGGGGELFF

J: TRBJ1-5
size: few
V: TRBV7-2
D: .
DNA: TGTGCCAGCAGCTTAGCAAAGGCAGGGAATCAGCCCCAGCATTTT
CDR3: CASSLAKAGNQPQHF

J: TRBJ1-1
size: .
V: TRBV2
D: .
DNA: TGTGCCAGCAGTGGGGGACATTTGAACACTGAAGCTTTCTTT
CDR3: CASSGGHLNTEAFF

J: TRBJ2-6
size: .
V: TRBV19
D: .
DNA: TGTGCCAGTAGTATCAGCGTGGCCAACGTCCTGACTTTC
CDR3: CASSISVANVLTF

J: TRBJ1-1
size: .
V: TRBV6-6
D: .
DNA: TGTGCCAGCAGTCGGGACCCAACGGAAATGCAAGCTTTCTTT
CDR3: CASSRDPTEMQAFF

J: TRBJ1-1
size: .
V: TRBV5-1
D: TRBD1
DNA: TGCGCCAGCAGTTTGTGGACAGGGGGCGCGAACACTGAAGCTTTCTTT
CDR3: CASSLWTGGANTEAFF

J: TRBJ2-3
size: .
V: TRBV6-4
D: TRBD2
DNA: TGTGCCAGCAGTCCCCGGCTAGCGGGTGGGACAGATACGCAGTATTTT
CDR3: CASSPRLAGGTDTQYF

J: TRBJ1-2
size: once
V: TRBV30
D: .
DNA: TGTGCCTGGAGGGGATCCCGGGGTACTAACTATGGCTACACCTTC
CDR3: CAWRGSRGTNYGYTF

J: TRBJ1-2
size: .
V: TRBV5-1
D: TRBD1
DNA: TGCGCCAGCAGCTTAACCGGGACAGGGATCGGAGCTAACTATGGCTACACCTTC
CDR3: CASSLTGTGIGANYGYTF

J: TRBJ1-5
size: .
V: TRBV7-9
D: TRBD1
DNA: TGTGCCAGCAGCCCCCAGGACAGGGATCAGCCCCAGCATTTT
CDR3: CASSPQDRDQPQHF

J: TRBJ2-1
size: once
V: TRBV2
D: TRBD1
DNA: TGTGCCAGCAGTCGGGACAGGGGAGGCAATGAGCAGTTCTTC
CDR3: CASSRDRGGNEQFF

J: TRBJ2-7
size: .
V: TRBV4-1
D: TRBD2
DNA: TGCGCCAGCAGCCAAGGAGAGGGGCGGGGGTCCCCCTACGAGCAGTACTTC
CDR3: CASSQGEGRGSPYEQYF

J: TRBJ1-5
size: .
V: TRBV4-2
D: .
DNA: TGTGCCAGCAGCCAAGGGGACGGAAGCAATCAGCCCCAGCATTTT
CDR3: CASSQGDGSNQPQHF

J: TRBJ2-5
size: .
V: TRBV10-3
D: .
DNA: TGTGCCACCCAGAGCCTTGGACAGCAAGAGACCCAGTACTTC
CDR3: CATQSLGQQETQYF

J: TRBJ1-2
size: .
V: TRBV2
D: .
DNA: TGTGCCAGCAGTGAAGCGCGCACAGTATCCGGCTACACCTTC
CDR3: CASSEARTVSGYTF

J: TRBJ1-3
size: .
V: TRBV10-3
D: TRBD1
DNA: TGTGCCATCAGTGATTTGACAGGGGCTGGAAACACCATATATTTT
CDR3: CAISDLTGAGNTIYF

J: TRBJ2-1
size: .
V: TRBV27
D: TRBD2
DNA: TGTGCCAGCAGGGGGACTAGCGTCGAGGACAATGAGCAGTTCTTC
CDR3: CASRGTSVEDNEQFF

J: TRBJ2-7
size: .
V: TRBV18
D: .
DNA: TGTGCCAGCTCACCCACTTCAGGGGGGAGATACTACGAGCAGTACTTC
CDR3: CASSPTSGGRYYEQYF